The rows below give T cell receptor beta chains drawn from one sample of a study of beta chain features in type 1 diabetes. Assay used: immunoSEQ multiplex PCR; TCRdb lists only in-frame clones, some missing. The table includes about 470,000 clones, around 28% detected once. Material: naive CD4+ T cells from blood. Every receptor here comes from a young man in good health. Each CDR3 is given with its conserved first and last residue. Each record gives: CDR3 DNA, CDR3 protein, V gene, D gene, CDR3 length, J gene, clone size. D genes are given only for firm matches. Clone size is stated in some rows and not others, as once, few, many or a class when expanded.

CDR3nt: TGTGCCAGCAGCCAAGTCCGGGGCAATGAGCAGTTCTTC
CDR3aa: CASSQVRGNEQFF
v_gene: TRBV14
d_gene: NA
len: 13
j_gene: TRBJ2-1
abundance: few

CDR3nt: TGTGCCAGCAGCTTCAGGGCCTCCTACAATGAGCAGTTCTTC
CDR3aa: CASSFRASYNEQFF
v_gene: TRBV11-2
d_gene: NA
len: 14
j_gene: TRBJ2-1
abundance: NA

CDR3nt: TGTGCCAGCAGTTACAACGGATTGTGGGCTTTCTTT
CDR3aa: CASSYNGLWAFF
v_gene: TRBV6-5
d_gene: NA
len: 12
j_gene: TRBJ1-1
abundance: NA

CDR3nt: TGCAGCGTTGAAGATCAGGGCCGGGATGGCTACACCTTC
CDR3aa: CSVEDQGRDGYTF
v_gene: TRBV29-1
d_gene: NA
len: 13
j_gene: TRBJ1-2
abundance: few

CDR3nt: TGTGCCTGGAGTCAGGGAGACCGGTCCCCCCACATGGAGACGCAGTATTTT
CDR3aa: CAWSQGDRSPHMETQYF
v_gene: TRBV30
d_gene: NA
len: 17
j_gene: TRBJ2-3
abundance: few

CDR3nt: TGTGCCAGCAGCTGGGGGGGTAGCCGCAATCAGCCCCAGCATTTT
CDR3aa: CASSWGGSRNQPQHF
v_gene: TRBV7-2
d_gene: NA
len: 15
j_gene: TRBJ1-5
abundance: once

CDR3nt: TGTGCCAGCAGTGTTACAAAACAGAGGTACTATGGCTACACCTTC
CDR3aa: CASSVTKQRYYGYTF
v_gene: TRBV28
d_gene: NA
len: 15
j_gene: TRBJ1-2
abundance: few

CDR3nt: TGCGCCAGCAGCTTGGCGCAGGGGAACTACGAGCAGTACTTC
CDR3aa: CASSLAQGNYEQYF
v_gene: TRBV5-1
d_gene: NA
len: 14
j_gene: TRBJ2-7
abundance: NA

CDR3nt: TGTGCCAGCAGCCAAGTTGGCGGGAGGGCCTACAATGAGCAGTTCTTC
CDR3aa: CASSQVGGRAYNEQFF
v_gene: TRBV14
d_gene: TRBD2
len: 16
j_gene: TRBJ2-1
abundance: once

CDR3nt: TGTGCCAGCTTTGGTGGAGGATCCTACGAGCAGTACTTC
CDR3aa: CASFGGGSYEQYF
v_gene: TRBV2
d_gene: NA
len: 13
j_gene: TRBJ2-7
abundance: NA

CDR3nt: TGTGCCACCAGCAGAGATTCGGACATCTACAATGAGCAGTTCTTC
CDR3aa: CATSRDSDIYNEQFF
v_gene: TRBV15
d_gene: NA
len: 15
j_gene: TRBJ2-1
abundance: NA

CDR3nt: TGTGCCAGCCGTGGCCTGAACACAGATACGCAGTATTTT
CDR3aa: CASRGLNTDTQYF
v_gene: TRBV25-1
d_gene: NA
len: 13
j_gene: TRBJ2-3
abundance: few

CDR3nt: TGTGCCAGCAGCTCATCTCCGGGACAGGGTCAGCCCCAGCATTTT
CDR3aa: CASSSSPGQGQPQHF
v_gene: TRBV7-9
d_gene: TRBD1
len: 15
j_gene: TRBJ1-5
abundance: NA

CDR3nt: TGTGCCAGCAGTTACAAGGGCGCTGGGGCCAACGTCCTGACTTTC
CDR3aa: CASSYKGAGANVLTF
v_gene: TRBV6-5
d_gene: NA
len: 15
j_gene: TRBJ2-6
abundance: NA

CDR3nt: TGCGCCAGCAGCCACGCGAGGGGACCGGCCTACGAGCAGTACTTC
CDR3aa: CASSHARGPAYEQYF
v_gene: TRBV5-1
d_gene: NA
len: 15
j_gene: TRBJ2-7
abundance: NA

CDR3nt: TGCGCCAGCAGCCCAGCCGACAGGGTGGGGACCGGGGAGCTGTTTTTT
CDR3aa: CASSPADRVGTGELFF
v_gene: TRBV4-1
d_gene: TRBD1
len: 16
j_gene: TRBJ2-2
abundance: NA

CDR3nt: TGTGCCAGCAGCGCTGGGGGGCACAATGAGCAGTTCTTC
CDR3aa: CASSAGGHNEQFF
v_gene: TRBV9
d_gene: NA
len: 13
j_gene: TRBJ2-1
abundance: NA

CDR3nt: TGCGCCAGCAGCCCCGGGACAGCCACTGAAGCTTTCTTT
CDR3aa: CASSPGTATEAFF
v_gene: TRBV5-1
d_gene: TRBD1
len: 13
j_gene: TRBJ1-1
abundance: NA

CDR3nt: TGTGCCATCAATCCGGACAGGGGTGGCACAGATACGCAGTATTTT
CDR3aa: CAINPDRGGTDTQYF
v_gene: TRBV10-3
d_gene: TRBD1
len: 15
j_gene: TRBJ2-3
abundance: few

CDR3nt: TGTGCCAGCACCACAATTACCAAAAACATTCAGTACTTC
CDR3aa: CASTTITKNIQYF
v_gene: TRBV7-2
d_gene: NA
len: 13
j_gene: TRBJ2-4
abundance: few

CDR3nt: TGTGCCTGGAGTCTTCGGCAAGACACCGGGGAGCTGTTTTTT
CDR3aa: CAWSLRQDTGELFF
v_gene: TRBV30
d_gene: NA
len: 14
j_gene: TRBJ2-2
abundance: few

CDR3nt: TGTGCCAGCAGCGTAGGTTTAGGGTATGCCCCCCAAGAGACCCAGTACTTC
CDR3aa: CASSVGLGYAPQETQYF
v_gene: TRBV9
d_gene: NA
len: 17
j_gene: TRBJ2-5
abundance: NA

CDR3nt: TGCGCCAGCAGCCAAGCTTCTTTGAGCGCGATGGGCACAGATACGCAGTATTTT
CDR3aa: CASSQASLSAMGTDTQYF
v_gene: TRBV4-3
d_gene: NA
len: 18
j_gene: TRBJ2-3
abundance: few

CDR3nt: TGCAGCGTGTATACTAGCGGGAGTTCGGAGACCCAGTACTTC
CDR3aa: CSVYTSGSSETQYF
v_gene: TRBV29-1
d_gene: TRBD2
len: 14
j_gene: TRBJ2-5
abundance: NA

CDR3nt: TGTGCCAGCAAAGCGGGGCGGGAGGGCCAGGTCAATGAGCAGTTCTTC
CDR3aa: CASKAGREGQVNEQFF
v_gene: TRBV6-6
d_gene: TRBD2
len: 16
j_gene: TRBJ2-1
abundance: NA

CDR3nt: TGTGCCAGCTCACCTGAGTACACCGGGGAGCTGTTTTTT
CDR3aa: CASSPEYTGELFF
v_gene: TRBV18
d_gene: NA
len: 13
j_gene: TRBJ2-2
abundance: NA

CDR3nt: TGTGCCTGGAGTGTAAGGGGACTCAATCAGCCCCAGCATTTT
CDR3aa: CAWSVRGLNQPQHF
v_gene: TRBV30
d_gene: NA
len: 14
j_gene: TRBJ1-5
abundance: NA

CDR3nt: TGTGCCAGCAGCCCGGGACAGGGGTACAATGAGCAGTTCTTC
CDR3aa: CASSPGQGYNEQFF
v_gene: TRBV11-2
d_gene: TRBD1
len: 14
j_gene: TRBJ2-1
abundance: few

CDR3nt: TGCGCCAGCAGCCAAGTAGGGCTCAACACAGATACGCAGTATTTT
CDR3aa: CASSQVGLNTDTQYF
v_gene: TRBV4-1
d_gene: NA
len: 15
j_gene: TRBJ2-3
abundance: NA

CDR3nt: TGTGCCAGCTCTTCCGGGCCTGCGGGGGAAAAACTGTTTTTT
CDR3aa: CASSSGPAGEKLFF
v_gene: TRBV18
d_gene: NA
len: 14
j_gene: TRBJ1-4
abundance: NA

CDR3nt: TGTGCCATCTCGCCCGGGCCTCGCGAAGGGCGCACAGATACGCAGTATTTT
CDR3aa: CAISPGPREGRTDTQYF
v_gene: TRBV10-3
d_gene: NA
len: 17
j_gene: TRBJ2-3
abundance: NA

CDR3nt: TGCGCCAGCAGTCCGCCAGGGGATACGGAGACCCAGTACTTC
CDR3aa: CASSPPGDTETQYF
v_gene: TRBV10-1
d_gene: NA
len: 14
j_gene: TRBJ2-5
abundance: NA